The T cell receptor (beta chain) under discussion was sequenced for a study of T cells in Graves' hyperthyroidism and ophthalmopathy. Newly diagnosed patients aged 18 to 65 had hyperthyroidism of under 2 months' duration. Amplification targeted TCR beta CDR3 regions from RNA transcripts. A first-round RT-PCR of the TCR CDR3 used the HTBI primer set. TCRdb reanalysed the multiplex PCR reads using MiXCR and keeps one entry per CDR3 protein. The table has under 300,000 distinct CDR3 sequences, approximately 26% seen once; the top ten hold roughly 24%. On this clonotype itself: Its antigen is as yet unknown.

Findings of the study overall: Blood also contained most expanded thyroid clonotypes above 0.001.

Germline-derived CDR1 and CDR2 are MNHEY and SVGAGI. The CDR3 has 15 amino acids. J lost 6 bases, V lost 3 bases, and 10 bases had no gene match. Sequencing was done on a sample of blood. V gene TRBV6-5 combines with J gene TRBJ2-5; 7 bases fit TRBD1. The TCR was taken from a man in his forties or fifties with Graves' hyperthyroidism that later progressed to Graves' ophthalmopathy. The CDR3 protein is CASSYDREFIKTQYF. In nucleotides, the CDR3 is TGTGCCAGCAGTTATGACAGGGAATTTATAAAGACCCAGTACTTC.